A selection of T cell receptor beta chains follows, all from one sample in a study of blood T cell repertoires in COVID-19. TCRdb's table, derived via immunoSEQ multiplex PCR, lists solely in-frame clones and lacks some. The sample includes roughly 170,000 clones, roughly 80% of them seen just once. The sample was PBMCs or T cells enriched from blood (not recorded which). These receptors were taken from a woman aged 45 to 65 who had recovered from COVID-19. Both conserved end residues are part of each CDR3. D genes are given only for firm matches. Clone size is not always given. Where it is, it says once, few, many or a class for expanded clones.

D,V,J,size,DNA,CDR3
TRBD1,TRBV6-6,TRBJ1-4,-,TGTGCCAGCAGTCGGAGGGGACAGGGAGCAACTAATGAAAAACTGTTTTTT,CASSRRGQGATNEKLFF
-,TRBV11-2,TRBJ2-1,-,TGTGCCAGCAGCTCCCGGGAACGGAATGAGCAGTTCTTC,CASSSRERNEQFF
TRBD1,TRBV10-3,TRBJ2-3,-,TGTGCCATCAGTGAAATACGGGACAGAACAATGACAGATACGCAGTATTTT,CAISEIRDRTMTDTQYF
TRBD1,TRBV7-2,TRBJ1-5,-,TGTGCCAGCAGCTTAGTGCCAATGGGACAGGGTTTTCAGCCCCAGCATTTT,CASSLVPMGQGFQPQHF
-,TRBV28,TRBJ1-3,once,TGTGCCAGCCTGGACTTCTCTGGAAACACCATATATTTT,CASLDFSGNTIYF
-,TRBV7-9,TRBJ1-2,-,TGTGCCAGCAGCCCAAGGTGGAGAGAAGAGGGCTACACCTTC,CASSPRWREEGYTF
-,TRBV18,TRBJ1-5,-,TGTGCCAGCTCACCCCTCCGAGGAGGCGGGGAAGATCAGCCCCAGCATTTT,CASSPLRGGGEDQPQHF
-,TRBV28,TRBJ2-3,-,TGTGCCAGCAGTTGGCTCACTGGGAGAATCACAGATACGCAGTATTTT,CASSWLTGRITDTQYF
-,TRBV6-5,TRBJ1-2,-,TGTGCCAGCAGTTACGTCGGGGGGACCATCTATGGCTACACCTTC,CASSYVGGTIYGYTF
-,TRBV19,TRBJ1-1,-,TGTGCCAGTAGCAGTATCATGAACACTGAAGCTTTCTTT,CASSSIMNTEAFF
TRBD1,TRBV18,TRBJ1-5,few,TGTGCCAGCTCCGACCCGGGACAGAGCAATCAGCCCCAGCATTTT,CASSDPGQSNQPQHF
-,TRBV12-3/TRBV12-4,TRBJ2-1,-,TGTGCCAGCAGTGAGGGAGAGCAGTTCTTC,CASSEGEQFF
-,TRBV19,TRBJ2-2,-,TGTGCCAGTCGTCCGGGGGCGAACACCGGGGAGCTGTTTTTT,CASRPGANTGELFF
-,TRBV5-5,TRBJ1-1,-,TGTGCCAGCAGCTTGGGTGCGGCAAACACTGAAGCTTTCTTT,CASSLGAANTEAFF
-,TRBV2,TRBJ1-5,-,TGTGCCAGCAGACTCGACGGTGCGGGTGCGCCCCAGCATTTT,CASRLDGAGAPQHF
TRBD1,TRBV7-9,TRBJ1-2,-,TGTGCCAGCAGCTTAGTTTTCGGGACAGGGATAGGTGGCTACACCTTC,CASSLVFGTGIGGYTF
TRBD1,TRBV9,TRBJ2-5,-,TGTGCCAGCAGCACCCGGACAGGGGTAGAGACCCAGTACTTC,CASSTRTGVETQYF
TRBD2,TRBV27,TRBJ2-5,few,TGTGCCAGCAAGGGACTAGCGGCTGGAATGGGGGAGACCCAGTACTTC,CASKGLAAGMGETQYF
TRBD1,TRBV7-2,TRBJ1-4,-,TGTGCCAGCAGCGCAGGACAGGGAGGGGAAAAACTGTTTTTT,CASSAGQGGEKLFF
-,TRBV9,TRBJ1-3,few,TGTGCCAGCAGCGTAGAATACTCTGGAAACACCATATATTTT,CASSVEYSGNTIYF
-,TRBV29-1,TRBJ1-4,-,TGCAGCGCACTGGCAACTAATGAAAAACTGTTTTTT,CSALATNEKLFF
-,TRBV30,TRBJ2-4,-,TGTGCCTGGAGTCAAGGGGACATTCAGTACTTC,CAWSQGDIQYF
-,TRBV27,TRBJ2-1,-,TGTGCCAGCAGTTTAGGCCAGGGGCGCAGAAATGAGCAGTTCTTC,CASSLGQGRRNEQFF
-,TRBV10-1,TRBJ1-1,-,TGCGCCAGCAGTGGAGGCATGAACACTGAAGCTTTCTTT,CASSGGMNTEAFF
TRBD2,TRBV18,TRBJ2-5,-,TGTGCCAGCTCCCCTCTAGCGGGAGGGACCCAAGAGACCCAGTACTTC,CASSPLAGGTQETQYF
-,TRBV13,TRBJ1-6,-,TGTGCCAGCAGCCCAGGCGGGGGCCTGAGCTCCTATAATTCACCCCTCCACTTT,CASSPGGGLSSYNSPLHF
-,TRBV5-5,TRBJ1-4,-,TGTGCCAGCAGCTTGGGGCACGCAACTAATGAAAAACTGTTTTTT,CASSLGHATNEKLFF
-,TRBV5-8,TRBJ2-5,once,TGTGCCAGCAGCCCGGGCGGGCAAGAGACCCAGTACTTC,CASSPGGQETQYF
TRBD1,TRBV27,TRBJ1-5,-,TGTGCCAGCAGATCCATAGGGACAGCAAATCAGCCCCAGCATTTT,CASRSIGTANQPQHF
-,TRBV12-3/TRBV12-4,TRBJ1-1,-,TGTGCCAGCAGGTATCGTAACACTGAAGCTTTCTTT,CASRYRNTEAFF
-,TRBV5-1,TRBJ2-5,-,TGCGCCAGCAGCTTGGTCCCGGCCAGGGGCCAGGAGACCCAGTACTTC,CASSLVPARGQETQYF
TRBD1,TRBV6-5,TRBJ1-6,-,TGTGCCAGCACCCAGGACAGGGCCCTTAATTCACCCCTCCACTTT,CASTQDRALNSPLHF
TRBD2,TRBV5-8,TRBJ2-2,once,TGTGCCAGCAGCCAGTGGGGGGGCACCGGGGAGCTGTTTTTT,CASSQWGGTGELFF
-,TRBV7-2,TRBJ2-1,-,TGTGCCAGCAGCTTAGTGCATCGCAGGGAAACCTACAATGAGCAGTTCTTC,CASSLVHRRETYNEQFF
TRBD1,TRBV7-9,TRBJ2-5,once,TGTGCCAGCAGCCCTAAGACAGGGGTAGAGACCCAGTACTTC,CASSPKTGVETQYF
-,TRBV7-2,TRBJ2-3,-,TGTGCCAGCAGCCGGGACATTAGCACAGATACGCAGTATTTT,CASSRDISTDTQYF
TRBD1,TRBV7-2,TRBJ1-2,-,TGTGCCAGCAGCAACCGGGACAGGGCTAACTATGGCTACACCTTC,CASSNRDRANYGYTF
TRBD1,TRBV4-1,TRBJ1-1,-,TGCGCCAGCAGCCAAGATTCGACAGGGGCCACTGAAGCTTTCTTT,CASSQDSTGATEAFF
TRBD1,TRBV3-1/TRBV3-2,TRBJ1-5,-,TGTGCCAGCAGCCTGGGGACAGGGGGCGTTCAGCCCCAGCATTTT,CASSLGTGGVQPQHF
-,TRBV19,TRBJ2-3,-,TGTGCCAGTAGTATCGGCATAGGGGTGGCAGATACGCAGTATTTT,CASSIGIGVADTQYF